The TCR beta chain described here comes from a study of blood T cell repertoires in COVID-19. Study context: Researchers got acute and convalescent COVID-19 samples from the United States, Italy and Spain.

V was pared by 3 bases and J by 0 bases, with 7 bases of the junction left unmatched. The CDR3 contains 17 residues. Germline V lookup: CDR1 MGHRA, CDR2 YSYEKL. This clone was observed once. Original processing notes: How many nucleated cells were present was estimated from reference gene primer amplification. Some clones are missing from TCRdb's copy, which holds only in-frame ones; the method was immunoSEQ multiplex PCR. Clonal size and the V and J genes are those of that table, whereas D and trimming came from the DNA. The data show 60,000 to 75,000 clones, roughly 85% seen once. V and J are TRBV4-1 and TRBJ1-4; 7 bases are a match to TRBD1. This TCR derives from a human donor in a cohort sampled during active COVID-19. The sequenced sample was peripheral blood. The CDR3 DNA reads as TGCGCCAGCAGCCAGGGACAGCTCCCATCAACTAATGAAAAACTGTTTTTT. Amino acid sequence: CASSQGQLPSTNEKLFF.